These 13 T cell receptor beta chains originate from one sample sequenced in a study of shared clonotypes between healthy human individuals. Clones were sequenced by immunoSEQ multiplex PCR, and TCRdb holds only the in-frame ones, with some missing. The sample shows roughly 1,600,000 clones, 97% to 99% of them seen only once. Sequenced: naive CD4+ T cells sorted from blood. Subset specified: CD45RA+ positively selected. These receptor sequences come from a man aged 30 to 45 in good health.

J is TRBJ2-1 and V is TRBV11-2; D gene unclear. Trimming left V 6 bases short and J 4 bases short, with 16 bases between. CDR1 and CDR2 (germline): SGHAT, FQNNGV. This CDR3 spans 15 amino acids. The CDR3 is CASRVPFGRYNEQFF. CDR3 nucleotide sequence: TGTGCCAGCAGGGTACCATTCGGGCGATACAATGAGCAGTTCTTC.

This clone appeared once. The chain carries TRBV4-1 and TRBJ2-2, with 8 bases lining up with TRBD2. Germline-derived CDR1 and CDR2 are MGHRA and YSYEKL. J lost 0 bases, V lost 4 bases, and 10 bases had no gene match. This CDR3 spans 18 amino acids. The chain's CDR3 is CASSPQARGASNTGELFF. CDR3 nucleotides: TGCGCCAGCAGCCCTCAGGCGCGGGGGGCGTCGAACACCGGGGAGCTGTTTTTT.

The chain combines TRBV10-2 with TRBJ2-7; 12 nucleotides agree with TRBD2. Trimming at V came to 5 bases and at J to 2 bases, leaving 22 bases not matched to a gene. The CDR3 has 21 residues. Germline values: CDR1 WSHSY, CDR2 SAAADI. The CDR3 loop is CASSKERGGRRLAGETYEQYF. The CDR3 DNA sequence: TGCGCCAGCAGTAAAGAGCGAGGGGGACGTCGACTAGCGGGAGAGACCTACGAGCAGTACTTC.

Points on this clone: This specimen includes other DNA sequences encoding the same CDR3. This sequence joins TRBV5-4 and TRBJ2-1; TRBD1 is a possible D gene (5 bases). Germline CDR1 and CDR2: SGHNT and YYREEE (reference sequence). The germline V and J ends were trimmed by 0 bases and 7 bases, with 8 bases remaining between them. The CDR3 is 13 amino acids. DNA for the CDR3: TGTGCCAGCAGCTTGGGCAGGGATAATGAGCAGTTCTTC. As protein: CASSLGRDNEQFF.

The chain links TRBV7-2 to TRBJ1-5, with D tentatively TRBD1 (5 bases). CDR1 and CDR2 (germline): SGHTA, FQGNSA. V lost 1 base, J lost 6 bases, and 13 bases lay in between. The CDR3 has 15 residues. CDR3 sequence: CASSLGQFMSQPQHF. The DNA of the CDR3 is TGTGCCAGCAGCTTAGGACAGTTTATGAGTCAGCCCCAGCATTTT.

The CDR3 coding sequence is TGTGCCAGCAGCCTGGACAGGGCCACAGATACGCAGTATTTT. Translated, it gives CASSLDRATDTQYF. V usage is TRBV7-2 and J usage is TRBJ2-3; 8 bases are shared with TRBD1. Germline lookup yields CDR1 SGHTA and CDR2 FQGNSA. The CDR3 totals 14 residues. The V gene end was trimmed by 5 bases and the J gene end by 2 bases; junction bases not matched to a gene: 3.

This clone was counted a single time. The chain's CDR3 is CASLQGAPITEAFF. In DNA form, the CDR3 reads TGTGCCAGCCTACAGGGGGCCCCTATCACTGAAGCTTTCTTT. The rearrangement joins TRBV6-5 to TRBJ1-1; 9 bases are shared with TRBD1. Unmatched junction bases numbered 8, after V lost 8 bases and J lost 4 bases. The CDR3 sequence is 14 residues long. Germline values: CDR1 MNHEY, CDR2 SVGAGI.

The chain combines TRBV6-5 with TRBJ2-7, with 7 nucleotides matching TRBD1. Germline V gene sequence: CDR1 MNHEY, CDR2 SVGAGI. This CDR3 has 15 residues. The J segment lost 4 bases and the V segment lost 0 bases, leaving 6 bases of the junction unmatched. CDR3: CASSYSRDRSYEQYF. The CDR3 DNA reads TGTGCCAGCAGTTACTCGAGGGACAGATCTTACGAGCAGTACTTC.

Concerning this clone itself: Other DNA sequences of this sample code for an identical CDR3. V and J are TRBV5-1 and TRBJ2-1; TRBD2 matches 9 bases. This CDR3 region has 15 residues. CDR1 and CDR2 from the germline V gene are SGHRS and YFSETQ. V lost 4 bases, J lost 3 bases, and 5 bases stayed unmatched. The CDR3 sequence is CASSLTSGYYNEQFF. The CDR3 region has the DNA TGCGCCAGCAGCCTGACTAGCGGCTACTACAATGAGCAGTTCTTC.

This chain joins TRBV18 and TRBJ2-3; 8 bases are a match to TRBD2. The CDR3 is 16 amino acids. CDR1 KGHSH and CDR2 LQKENI come from the germline V gene. With 0 bases clipped from V and 10 bases from J, the junction kept 12 bases outside the gene matches. The CDR3 DNA is TGTGCCAGCTCACCACCGTGGCGGGAGGTCCCGGATCCGCAGTATTTT. Translating gives CASSPPWREVPDPQYF.

A remark on this clone: Other DNA sequences in this specimen translate into the identical CDR3. This sequence joins TRBV5-1 and TRBJ2-2; D gene ambiguous. The germline V gene encodes CDR1 SGHRS and CDR2 YFSETQ. The V end lost 0 bases, the J end lost 5 bases, and 5 bases lay between the germline ends. The CDR3 spans 13 residues. CDR3 residues: CASSLVITGELFF. For the CDR3, the DNA is TGCGCCAGCAGCTTGGTCATTACCGGGGAGCTGTTTTTT.

This clone was counted once. The gene calls are TRBV7-2 and TRBJ2-1; D is possibly TRBD2 (5 bases). With 0 bases removed from V and 7 bases from J, the gap between germline ends came to 10 bases. Germline V lookup: CDR1 SGHTA, CDR2 FQGNSA. This CDR3 is 14 amino acids long. The CDR3 nucleotides read TGTGCCAGCAGCTTAGCGGTCGGGAAGAATGAGCAGTTCTTC. Its translation: CASSLAVGKNEQFF. Variable domain in full (rest from reference TRBV7-2 and TRBJ2-1): GAGVSQSPSNKVTEKGKDVELRCDPISGHTALYWYRQSLGQGLEFLIYFQGNSAPDKSGLPSDRFSAERTGGSVSTLTIQRTQQEDSAVYLCASSLAVGKNEQFFGPGTRLTVL.

The chain combines TRBV21-1 with TRBJ1-1. TRBV21-1 has pseudogene status. The CDR3 consists of 16 residues. The CDR3 is CASSKEFDRAHTEAFF. In DNA, the CDR3 is TGTGCCAGCAGCAAAGAGTTCGATAGGGCCCACACTGAAGCTTTCTTT.